This TCR beta chain is from a study of OX40 agonist ivuxolimab in advanced cancers. Overall study context: An anti-OX40 (CD134) antibody with agonistic activity, ivuxolimab, was administered to patients. A diagnosis of hepatocellular carcinoma, melanoma, renal cell or head and neck cancer was present in dose-escalation patients.

Clones were sequenced by immunoSEQ multiplex PCR, and TCRdb holds only the in-frame ones, with some missing. This sample has 95,000 to 150,000 clones, with roughly 95% found just once. This CDR3 comprises 14 residues. V was trimmed by 4 bases and J by 2 bases, leaving 11 bases between them. CDR1 is SGHRS, CDR2 YFSETQ, per germline. The sample in question was CD4+ or CD8+ T cells sorted from blood, obtained in a trial of the OX40 agonist ivuxolimab. The TCR was taken from an adult with an advanced solid tumor such as melanoma, head and neck, liver or kidney cancer. The chain recombines TRBV5-1 with TRBJ2-3; tentative D call: TRBD1 (7 bases). The CDR3 sequence is CASSAGTATDTQYF. CDR3 nucleotides: TGCGCCAGCAGCGCGGGGACAGCCACAGATACGCAGTATTTT. The full variable domain, rest sourced from reference TRBV5-1 and TRBJ2-3, is KAGVTQTPRYLIKTRGQQVTLSCSPISGHRSVSWYQQTPGQGLQFLFEYFSETQRNKGNFPGRFSGRQFSNSRSEMNVSTLELGDSALYLCASSAGTATDTQYFGPGTRLTVL.